The 6 T cell receptor beta chains in this list originate from one sample, sequenced in a study of monozygotic twins with inflammatory bowel disease (dated by TCRdb to about 2019). Library creation used 5' RACE. The listed sequencing device is Illumina HiSeq 2500. The reads, reprocessed by TCRdb, yield one row per CDR3 protein sequence and no DNA. The table kept for this sample lists roughly 320,000 distinct CDR3 sequences. The ten biggest clones cover roughly 5.2% of the sample. What was sequenced was blood. The receptors stem from a human donor with ulcerative colitis or Crohn's disease, or a healthy co-twin of an affected twin (not recorded which).

This chain uses TRBV5-4 with TRBJ2-7; TCRdb selects TRBD2, and the lack of DNA leaves this call unchecked. Looked up from germline, CDR1 is SGHNT and CDR2 is YYREEE (reference sequence). The CDR3 is 14 residues long. CDR3 sequence reads: CASSPASGTYEQYF.

V is TRBV20-1 and J is TRBJ2-2; the D gene TCRdb calls, TRBD2, cannot be checked with no DNA. The length of the CDR3 is 17 residues. CDR1 is DFQATT, CDR2 SNEGSKA, per germline (reference sequence). This CDR3 reads CSANGLAGRRDTGELFF.

This rearrangement joins TRBV3-1 to TRBJ2-7; TCRdb lists TRBD1, though no DNA is available to test this call. CDR1 and CDR2 (germline): LGHDT, YNNKEL (reference sequence). The length of the CDR3 is 16 residues. The CDR3 loop reads CASSQDPGLTFGEQYF.

This chain connects TRBV10-3 to TRBJ1-3; TCRdb returns TRBD1, unconfirmable since there is no DNA. The CDR3 consists of 13 residues. Per germline, CDR1 ENHRY and CDR2 SYGVKD. CDR3 amino acids: CAVKPGQSGTIYF.

This CDR3 is CASSLGFTTTSGATSDRQYF. This chain connects TRBV5-1 to TRBJ2-3; TCRdb picks TRBD2, but there is no DNA to check that call. In germline, CDR1 is SGHRS, CDR2 YFSETQ. The CDR3 totals 20 residues.

The chain combines TRBV5-6 with TRBJ2-5; TCRdb outputs TRBD2, but without DNA this stays unchecked. Per the germline V gene, CDR1 is SGHDT and CDR2 is YYEEEE. The CDR3 runs 14 residues. CDR3 protein: CASSLETSLQTQYF.